This T cell receptor (beta chain) is drawn from a study of blood T cells in healthy people across ages. Whole-study context: The capture of about one barcoded beta molecule per two T cells was achieved by template switching.

With 5 bases removed from V and 11 bases from J, the gap between germline ends came to 24 bases. CDR3 length: 15 residues. Germline V CDR1 and CDR2: SGHTA, FQGNSA. With a J-beta primer mix and a sample-barcoded 5' primer, a second PCR ran roughly 6 to 12 cycles. MiXCR, applied by TCRdb to the 5' RACE reads, yields one record per CDR3 protein. The sample contains 730,000 or so distinct CDR3 sequences, 35% to 50% of which appear only once. The chain links TRBV7-2 to TRBJ2-5; D is tentatively TRBD1 or TRBD2 (5 bases each). The TCR sequence derives from a man older than 75 in good health. The sample was blood. In nucleotides, the CDR3 is TGTGCCAGCAGCCGGGACGGTCAAGGTTTACAGGAGCAGTACTTC. It encodes CASSRDGQGLQEQYF. The complete variable domain, with remaining parts taken from reference TRBV7-2 and TRBJ2-5, reads GAGVSQSPSNKVTEKGKDVELRCDPISGHTALYWYRQSLGQGLEFLIYFQGNSAPDKSGLPSDRFSAERTGGSVSTLTIQRTQQEDSAVYLCASSRDGQGLQEQYFGPGTRLLVL.